This T cell receptor beta chain was identified during a study of T cells expressing NK-cell markers. Study background: It was sorted CD3+CD56-NKG2C+, CD3+CD56+NKG2C- and CD3+CD56+NKG2C+ T cells that provided the TCR beta repertoires. The study sequenced eight donors, seven HCMV-seropositive and one seronegative.

The CDR3 spans 14 residues. Germline V lookup: CDR1 LNHDA, CDR2 SQIVND (reference sequence). As for this clonotype: Its antigen remains unidentified.

The study's findings and limits: The study found dominant NKG2C+ clonotypes at about 1.0-7.0% of CD8+ T cells in roughly six donors.

TCRdb re-called the 5' RACE reads, yielding one record per CDR3 amino acid sequence without DNA. The sample features about 540,000 distinct CDR3 sequences, with roughly 3.6% in its top ten. The clonotype was recovered from a man aged 18 to 29 in good health. The chain carries TRBV19 and TRBJ2-7. What was sequenced was blood T cells: a sorted CD56 or NKG2C T cell subset, CD4+ or CD8+ T cells, or bulk PBMC T cells (not recorded which). CDR3 sequence reads: CASNNGVGSYEQYF.